This T cell receptor beta chain was identified during a study of blood T cell repertoires in COVID-19. Study in general: COVID-19 samples from acute and convalescent phases originated in the United States, Italy and Spain. Sources were T cells, B-cell-depleted T cells, or PBMCs; the material itself was cDNA or gDNA.

TCRdb's copy holds only in-frame clones and misses some; the assay was immunoSEQ multiplex PCR. In the table there are under 250,000 clones, approximately 82% of which are singletons. The sequencing input was peripheral blood. The source is a woman between 50 and 59 years old with acute or convalescent COVID-19.

DNA of the CDR3: TGCGCCAGCAGCTGGGGACTAGCGGGAACTGATTACGAGCAGTACTTC. Translated: CASSWGLAGTDYEQYF. This sequence joins TRBV5-1 and TRBJ2-7; the match to TRBD2 covers 13 bases. The CDR3 is 16 amino acids. J was trimmed by 4 bases and V by 3 bases; bases with no gene match: 7. Germline V CDR1 and CDR2: SGHRS, YFSETQ.